The 9 T cell receptor beta chains below were found in one sample sequenced in a study of human T cells and chemical hapten exposure (dated by TCRdb to about 2021). This sample's time point label indicates: pre-sensitization, week 0. The sample's treatment or condition label, decoded: therapeutic diphenylcyclopropenone sensitization with weekly scalp DPC. The library was built by means of RACE. TCRdb lists the instrument as NextSeq 500. TCRdb's own reprocessing of the public reads used fastp at Q25 and MiXCR and kept productive beta chains. One record per CDR3 amino acid sequence lists the most common genes and DNA. Present in this sample are about 80,000 distinct CDR3 sequences, 13% to 15% of which were seen just once. The top ten constitute 4.6% of the sample. Sequences were derived from whole blood, sampled in connection with sensitization to the hapten diphenylcyclopropenone (DPC). Every receptor here comes from a woman between 50 and 59 years old with alopecia areata. Some clones in this sample may be carry-over from other donors' samples.

A few counts support this clonotype. The chain joins TRBV20-1 to TRBJ1-1, with a weak D call TRBD1 (5 bases). Germline V gene sequence: CDR1 DFQATT, CDR2 SNEGSKA (reference sequence). Trimming left V 6 bases short and J 2 bases short, with 10 bases between. This CDR3 is 12 amino acids long. The CDR3 sequence is CSATTVNTEAFF. The CDR3 DNA sequence: TGCAGTGCAACGACAGTTAACACTGAAGCTTTCTTT.

This clonotype was recorded a few times. The chain employs TRBV20-1 and TRBJ2-5; D uncertain. CDR1 and CDR2 (germline): DFQATT, SNEGSKA (reference sequence). The germline V and J ends were trimmed by 0 bases and 3 bases, with 14 bases remaining between them. This CDR3 region has 15 residues. The CDR3 here is CSARDVTRAKETQYF. In DNA, the CDR3 is TGCAGTGCTAGAGATGTGACTCGAGCCAAAGAGACCCAGTACTTC.

This clonotype was seen only a few times. The chain links TRBV28 to TRBJ1-1, with unresolved D. The germline CDR1 and CDR2 sequences are MDHEN and SYDVKM. The CDR3 is 16 residues long. Trimming took off 4 bases at V and 3 bases at J, with 18 bases between the two ends. CDR3 loop: CASSSGSPRRYTEAFF. The CDR3 DNA reads TGTGCCAGCAGTTCGGGTAGCCCTCGCAGGTACACTGAAGCTTTCTTT. The variable domain in full, completed from reference TRBV28 and TRBJ1-1, reads DVKVTQSSRYLVKRTGEKVFLECVQDMDHENMFWYRQDPGLGLRLIYFSYDVKMKEKGDIPEGYSVSREKKERFSLILESASTNQTSMYLCASSSGSPRRYTEAFFGQGTRLTVV.

The CDR3: CAISEPSMDRGIYEQYF. The CDR3 coding sequence is TGTGCCATCAGTGAGCCCTCTATGGACAGGGGGATCTACGAGCAGTACTTC. V and J are TRBV10-3 and TRBJ2-7; 10 positions agree with TRBD1. The germline CDR1 and CDR2 sequences are ENHRY and SYGVKD. The CDR3 has 17 residues. V dropped 2 bases and J dropped 3; count of bases not matched to a gene: 10.

The rearrangement uses TRBV20-1 and TRBJ1-1; 7 nucleotides match TRBD1. Germline-derived CDR1 and CDR2 are DFQATT and SNEGSKA (reference sequence). The CDR3 has 13 residues. CDR3 residues: CSLTGSLNTEAFF. CDR3 coding DNA: TGCAGCTTGACAGGGAGCCTGAACACTGAAGCTTTCTTT.

This clonotype was observed many times. At one end, the junction sequence differs from germline, possibly due to a read error. V is TRBV11-2 and J is TRBJ2-4; possible D gene TRBD2, 6 bases. CDR1 SGHAT and CDR2 FQNNGV come from the germline V gene. The CDR3 covers 12 residues. The CDR3 loop is CASSLSTGTEHF. The CDR3 bases are TGTGCCAGCAGCTTAAGTACGGGGACTGAGCACTTC.

This clonotype has a count of ten or more. The chain combines TRBV27 with TRBJ2-5; no definite D call. This CDR3 is 17 amino acids long. The V gene lost 6 bases and the J gene lost 1 base, with 21 bases spanning the gap. Germline assignment: CDR1 MNHEY and CDR2 SMNVEV (reference sequence). The CDR3 spells CASSRSAVVIGQETQYF. CDR3 bases: TGTGCCAGCAGCAGGAGTGCGGTTGTCATCGGCCAAGAGACCCAGTACTTC.

The chain's CDR3 is CASRETGGVWDTETSEQYF. Written as DNA, the CDR3 is TGCGCCAGCAGAGAGACAGGGGGCGTATGGGATACGGAAACCTCCGAGCAGTACTTC. This sequence joins TRBV10-1 and TRBJ2-7; TRBD1 matches 10 bases. This CDR3 has 19 residues. Germline V gives CDR1 WNHNN, CDR2 SYGVQD (reference sequence). Trimming at V came to 6 bases and at J to 6 bases, leaving 23 bases not matched to a gene.

This clonotype turned up a few times. The genes are TRBV28 and TRBJ1-2; D gene uncertain. With 8 bases removed from V and 0 bases from J, the gap between germline ends came to 7 bases. Per germline, CDR1 MDHEN and CDR2 SYDVKM. CDR3 length equals 12 residues. In nucleotides, the CDR3 is TGTGCCAGCCAGGTCTCTAACTATGGCTACACCTTC. This gives the protein CASQVSNYGYTF.